Presented here are 32 T cell receptor beta chains from one specimen sequenced in a study of blood T cells in healthy people across ages. For the second PCR, which ran for 7 to 11 cycles, a sample-barcoded 5' primer and a J-beta primer mix were used. TCRdb analysed the 5' RACE reads with MiXCR anew, one entry per CDR3 protein. The sample lists under 800,000 distinct CDR3 sequences; more than 40% were seen once. Specimen: blood. These receptors were collected from a woman aged 60 to 75 in good health.

This clonotype was counted only a few times. CDR3 DNA: TGTGCCAGCAGCAAAAATAGGGGAGGGGCCTACGAGCAGTACTTC. Translating gives CASSKNRGGAYEQYF. This sequence joins TRBV21-1 and TRBJ2-7; the listed D gene, TRBD2, was not tested against the DNA. TRBV21-1 is an annotated pseudogene. This CDR3 contains 15 residues.

This clonotype showed up just a few times. The V gene is TRBV30, the J gene TRBJ1-2; D call uncertain. CDR3 size: 13 residues. Germline V lookup: CDR1 GTSNPN, CDR2 SVGIG (reference sequence). Trimming pared 0 bases from V and 7 bases from J, leaving 12 bases between. Written as DNA, the CDR3 is TGTGCCTGGAGTGTACCTCTCCCAGGTGGCTACACCTTC. Protein sequence: CAWSVPLPGGYTF.

The sample holds a few counts of this clonotype. This chain links TRBV6-1 with TRBJ2-5; 8 bases match TRBD2. Trimming at V came to 5 bases and at J to 5 bases, leaving 7 bases not matched to a gene. There are 14 residues in the CDR3. Germline V lookup: CDR1 MNHNS, CDR2 SASEGT. CDR3 nucleotide sequence: TGTGCCAGCAGTCAGGCACGGGGGGGTGAGACCCAGTACTTC. As protein: CASSQARGGETQYF.

This clonotype was seen many times. The V call is TRBV9, the J call TRBJ2-3; no clear D. The ends were cut back, 0 bases at V and 2 bases at J, with 10 bases in the middle. Germline CDR1 is SGDLS and CDR2 is YYNGEE. CDR3 length equals 15 residues. In DNA, the CDR3 is TGTGCCAGCAGCGTAGTCCCCCAAAACACAGATACGCAGTATTTT. Amino acids: CASSVVPQNTDTQYF.

The rearrangement links TRBV6-2 or TRBV6-3 to TRBJ2-1, with D hard to call. The length of the CDR3 is 14 residues. V was cut by 7 bases and J by 6 bases, with 16 bases left in between. Germline CDR1 MNHEY, CDR2 SVGEGT. The CDR3 spells CASNGRGPFNEQFF. CDR3 DNA sequence: TGTGCCAGCAACGGTAGAGGACCCTTCAATGAGCAGTTCTTC.

This clonotype was recorded many times. The V and J genes are TRBV20-1 and TRBJ2-5, with 13 bases lining up with TRBD2. From germline, CDR1 is DFQATT and CDR2 SNEGSKA (reference sequence). The CDR3 contains 15 residues. V trimming: 2 bases; J trimming: 4 bases; junction bases outside the gene matches: 4. The CDR3 nucleotides are TGCAGTGCTAGACCGGGGACTAGCGGGACAGAGACCCAGTACTTC. It translates to CSARPGTSGTETQYF.

The V gene is TRBV27, the J gene TRBJ2-7; D remains ambiguous. This CDR3 has 13 amino acids. Trimming shortened V by 11 bases and J by 7 bases, and 21 bases separated the two germline ends. Germline V lookup: CDR1 MNHEY, CDR2 SMNVEV (reference sequence). CDR3 in DNA: TGTGCCGCTAGGGCGGACCTTTACAATGAGCAGTACTTC. As protein: CAARADLYNEQYF.

This clonotype was recorded many times. The gene calls are TRBV4-2 and TRBJ2-4, with 10 bases that match TRBD2. V dropped 1 base and J dropped 2; count of bases not matched to a gene: 5. Germline V gene sequence: CDR1 LGHNA, CDR2 YNFKEQ. This CDR3 is 17 amino acids long. The CDR3 is CASSQAERGGPKNIQYF. The CDR3 coding sequence is TGTGCCAGCAGCCAAGCCGAGCGGGGGGGCCCCAAAAACATTCAGTACTTC.

This clonotype was recorded many times. The rearrangement joins TRBV28 to TRBJ2-1, with D perhaps matching TRBD1 or TRBD2 (5 bases each). CDR3 length equals 14 residues. V shed 4 bases and J shed 10 bases, with 17 bases lying between them. Germline CDR1 and CDR2: MDHEN and SYDVKM. The CDR3 sequence is CASSYGGSVIEQFF. The CDR3 region has the DNA TGTGCCAGCAGTTATGGGGGTAGCGTGATAGAGCAGTTCTTC.

V and J are TRBV7-2 and TRBJ2-7; 10 bases agree with TRBD2. CDR3 size: 17 residues. V lost 5 bases and J lost 5; bases outside the gene matches: 15. Germline CDR1 reads SGHTA; CDR2 reads FQGNSA. The CDR3 spells CASSPRVRAGGIDEQYF. The CDR3 region has the DNA TGTGCCAGCAGCCCCCGGGTGAGAGCGGGAGGGATAGACGAGCAGTACTTC.

In its sample, this clonotype was seen a few times. Sequence at one end of the junction differs from germline and may be a read error. The chain combines TRBV28 with TRBJ1-6; no clear D. Germline lookup yields CDR1 MDHEN and CDR2 SYDVKM. This CDR3 is 13 amino acids long. The CDR3 is CASTLGSNSPLHF. Here the CDR3 DNA reads TGTGCCAGCACTTTAGGGAGTAATTCACCCCTCCACTTT.

In nucleotides, the CDR3 is TGTGCCAGCAGTTTTCTCGCCAGGGGACCAGATACGCAGTATTTT. It specifies CASSFLARGPDTQYF. The V gene is TRBV12-3 or TRBV12-4, the J gene TRBJ2-3, with TRBD1 as a possible D gene (6 bases). With 3 bases removed from V and 4 bases from J, the gap between germline ends came to 14 bases. CDR3 size: 15 residues.

This clonotype was observed a handful of times. V usage is TRBV28 and J usage is TRBJ2-1; 15 positions agree with TRBD2. Germline assignment: CDR1 MDHEN and CDR2 SYDVKM. CDR3 length: 17 residues. V lost 4 bases and J lost 4; bases outside the gene matches: 5. The CDR3 region is CASSCSGLAGGYNEQFF. As DNA, the CDR3 is TGTGCCAGCAGTTGCTCCGGACTAGCGGGAGGGTACAATGAGCAGTTCTTC.

The table lists this clonotype with a count of one. The J gene is TRBJ1-1, the V gene TRBV11-1; D is uncertain. V shed 3 bases and J shed 5 bases, with 13 bases lying between them. This CDR3 contains 14 residues. Per germline, CDR1 SGHAT and CDR2 FQDESV (reference sequence). CDR3 amino acids: CASSFDRTGTEAFF. CDR3 DNA: TGTGCCAGCAGCTTCGATCGGACTGGGACTGAAGCTTTCTTT.

This chain joins TRBV6-2 or TRBV6-3 and TRBJ1-1; a possible D gene is TRBD1 (6 bases). Trimming removed 6 bases at V and 5 bases at J, with 19 bases between. The CDR3 totals 15 residues. CDR1 and CDR2 from the germline V gene are MNHEY and SVGEGT. The DNA for the CDR3 is TGTGCCAGCAGCCAAAAACAGGGCCTGGGGACTGAAGCTTTCTTT. Its translation: CASSQKQGLGTEAFF.

This clonotype was counted many times. The chain uses TRBV13 and TRBJ1-6; D may be TRBD1 (5 bases). CDR3 length: 15 residues. Per the germline V gene, CDR1 is PRHDT and CDR2 is FYEKMQ (reference sequence). Deletions cut 8 bases from V and 7 bases from J, with 18 bases between. The CDR3 reads CASLQGRAGNSPLHF. The DNA for the CDR3 is TGTGCCAGCCTCCAAGGGCGGGCAGGGAATTCACCCCTCCACTTT.

This clonotype was seen a handful of times. The rearrangement joins TRBV7-2 to TRBJ2-5, with 8 positions matching TRBD2. CDR1 SGHTA and CDR2 FQGNSA come from the germline V gene. This CDR3 contains 13 residues. Losses at the gene ends were 5 bases for V and 5 bases for J; bases not matched to a gene: 4. CDR3 sequence reads: CASSRTSWETQYF. CDR3 in DNA: TGTGCCAGCAGCCGGACTAGCTGGGAGACCCAGTACTTC. The full variable domain, with the rest looked up from reference TRBV7-2 and TRBJ2-5, is GAGVSQSPSNKVTEKGKDVELRCDPISGHTALYWYRQSLGQGLEFLIYFQGNSAPDKSGLPSDRFSAERTGGSVSTLTIQRTQQEDSAVYLCASSRTSWETQYFGPGTRLLVL.

This clonotype was picked up many times. The gene calls are TRBV20-1 and TRBJ2-1; TRBD2 matches 8 bases. Per the germline V gene, CDR1 is DFQATT and CDR2 is SNEGSKA (reference sequence). This CDR3 has 17 amino acids. V dropped 0 bases and J dropped 1; count of bases not matched to a gene: 8. CDR3 nucleotides: TGCAGTGCTAGAGATAGAAGCGGGAGCTGGTCCTACAATGAGCAGTTCTTC. It codes for CSARDRSGSWSYNEQFF.

V gene TRBV9 combines with J gene TRBJ2-5, with 12 bases aligning to TRBD2. The CDR3 consists of 17 residues. J was trimmed by 5 bases and V by 2 bases; bases with no gene match: 10. Germline-derived CDR1 and CDR2 are SGDLS and YYNGEE. For the CDR3, the DNA is TGTGCCAGCAGCGTGGCCCCAATCCTAGCGGGAGGGGAGACCCAGTACTTC. It encodes CASSVAPILAGGETQYF.

The chain combines TRBV28 with TRBJ2-3, with 8 bases identical to TRBD2. The CDR3 has 16 residues. Per germline, CDR1 MDHEN and CDR2 SYDVKM. J was trimmed by 3 bases and V by 1 base; bases with no gene match: 6. The CDR3 region is CASSLSGGVATDTQYF. The DNA for the CDR3 is TGTGCCAGCAGTTTATCCGGGGGGGTGGCGACAGATACGCAGTATTTT.

This clonotype was seen a few times. V and J are TRBV7-9 and TRBJ2-5; 10 bases are a match to TRBD2. Trimming took 0 bases from V and 11 from J; bases not matched to a gene: 15. The CDR3 is made up of 17 amino acids. Germline lookup yields CDR1 SEHNR and CDR2 FQNEAQ (reference sequence). Here the CDR3 reads CASSLARLAGAPKGQYF. DNA of the CDR3: TGTGCCAGCAGCTTAGCGCGGCTAGCGGGGGCCCCAAAGGGGCAGTACTTC.

The chain employs TRBV9 and TRBJ2-4; TRBD2 agrees at 7 bases. The better agreement between TRBJ2-7 and the DNA end casts doubt on the J call. CDR3 length equals 15 residues. In germline, CDR1 is SGDLS, CDR2 YYNGEE. Here the CDR3 reads CASSPLLGLGGEQYF. As DNA, the CDR3 is TGTGCCAGCAGCCCACTCTTAGGACTAGGAGGCGAGCAGTACTTC.

This chain joins TRBV20-1 and TRBJ1-5; tentatively, D is TRBD1 (6 bases). The CDR3 extends over 14 amino acids. Trimming cost V 5 bases and J 6 bases, with 17 bases left between them. The V gene's germline CDR1 is DFQATT and CDR2 SNEGSKA (reference sequence). CDR3 sequence: CSALGGMDGQPQHF. For the CDR3, the DNA is TGCAGTGCTTTAGGGGGTATGGATGGTCAGCCCCAGCATTTT.

J is TRBJ1-6 and V is TRBV19, with 10 bases fitting TRBD1. The CDR3 totals 14 residues. Per germline, CDR1 LNHDA and CDR2 SQIVND (reference sequence). J gave up 6 bases and V 7 bases, and 3 bases lay outside the gene matches. CDR3 bases: TGTGCCAGTACGGACAGGGGGATTAATTCACCCCTCCACTTT. This gives the protein CASTDRGINSPLHF.

The V and J genes are TRBV7-9 and TRBJ1-1, with D unclear. Germline CDR1 and CDR2: SEHNR and FQNEAQ (reference sequence). The CDR3 spans 13 residues. The V end was cut by 2 bases, the J end by 1 base, with 5 bases between. CDR3 coding DNA: TGTGCCAGCAGCTTAAAACAGAACACTGAAGCTTTCTTT. It specifies CASSLKQNTEAFF.

The table lists this clonotype with a count of one. This sequence joins TRBV6-2 or TRBV6-3 and TRBJ1-1, with 10 bases matching TRBD1. This CDR3 spans 14 amino acids. The V and J ends lost 5 bases and 2 bases, in that order; junction bases with no gene match: 2. CDR1 is MNHEY and CDR2 is SVGEGT in the germline V gene. The CDR3 loop is CASSGQGGNTEAFF. CDR3 bases: TGTGCCAGCAGTGGACAGGGGGGAAACACTGAAGCTTTCTTT.

This clonotype has at least ten counts. V and J are TRBV9 and TRBJ2-1, with TRBD2 identical over 10 bases. This CDR3 is built from 15 residues. CDR1 SGDLS and CDR2 YYNGEE come from the germline V gene. Germline trimming cut 0 bases from V and 4 bases from J; bases unmatched to any gene: 1. In nucleotides, the CDR3 is TGTGCCAGCAGCGTAGAAGCGGGGGGGTACAATGAGCAGTTCTTC. This sequence encodes CASSVEAGGYNEQFF.

This sequence joins TRBV20-1 and TRBJ2-1; TRBD2 aligns across 7 bases. V was pared by 5 bases and J by 8 bases, with 9 bases of the junction left unmatched. Looked up from germline, CDR1 is DFQATT and CDR2 is SNEGSKA (reference sequence). This CDR3 has 13 residues. The CDR3 DNA sequence: TGCAGTGCTTTGGGGGAGGGCCTGGATGAGCAGTTCTTC. Its translation: CSALGEGLDEQFF.

The gene calls are TRBV20-1 and TRBJ2-5; 11 bases are shared with TRBD2. The ends lost 5 bases at V and 1 base at J; junction bases unmatched: 3. The CDR3 consists of 14 residues. The germline gives CDR1 DFQATT, CDR2 SNEGSKA (reference sequence). CDR3 bases: TGCAGTGCTCCCGGGACTAGCGGCCAAGAGACCCAGTACTTC. Amino acid sequence: CSAPGTSGQETQYF.

Comment on this clonotype: The germline gene is not matched at one end of the junction; a read error may be the cause. CDR3 sequence: CASTRTGDTGKLFF. The CDR3, as DNA: TGTGCCAGCACCAGGACAGGGGACACCGGGAAGCTGTTTTTT. This chain joins TRBV28 and TRBJ2-2; 9 positions match TRBD1. The V gene's germline CDR1 is MDHEN and CDR2 SYDVKM. The CDR3 consists of 14 residues.

V gene TRBV7-6 combines with J gene TRBJ2-5; D might be TRBD1 (5 bases). The length of the CDR3 is 14 residues. V lost 5 bases and J lost 1, with 11 bases in between. The germline V gene has CDR1 SGHVS and CDR2 FNYEAQ. The CDR3 bases are TGTGCCAGCAGCCTAGGGGTTAGCCAAGAGACCCAGTACTTC. This codes for CASSLGVSQETQYF.

This clonotype has ten or more counts. This chain joins TRBV12-3 or TRBV12-4 and TRBJ2-7; D is tentatively TRBD1 or TRBD2 (6 bases each). The V gene lost 2 bases and the J gene lost 5 bases, with 19 bases spanning the gap. The CDR3 consists of 16 residues. The CDR3 DNA reads as TGTGCCAGCAGTTTATCGTCCGGGGGACATGCCAACGAGCAGTACTTC. It encodes CASSLSSGGHANEQYF.